This paragraph reports one T cell receptor beta chain. Sequence at one end of the junction differs from germline and may be a read error. This sample includes further DNA sequences coding for the same CDR3. This record comes from a study of shared clonotypes between healthy human individuals. Profiling relied on immunoSEQ multiplex PCR, and the TCRdb table lists in-frame clones only, not all of them. The repertoire holds approximately 500,000 clones, with 60% to 80% as singletons. In germline, CDR1 is MNHNY, CDR2 SVGAGI (reference sequence). This CDR3 spans 13 amino acids. Material: PBMCs. The J gene is TRBJ2-7, the V gene TRBV6-6; no definite D call. This receptor was identified in a woman between 40 and 50 years old in good health. Some clones in this sample may be carry-over from other donors' samples. In DNA form, the CDR3 reads TGTGCAAGCAGTCCAACGGCGGCCTACGAGCAGTACTTC. Amino acid sequence: CASSPTAAYEQYF.